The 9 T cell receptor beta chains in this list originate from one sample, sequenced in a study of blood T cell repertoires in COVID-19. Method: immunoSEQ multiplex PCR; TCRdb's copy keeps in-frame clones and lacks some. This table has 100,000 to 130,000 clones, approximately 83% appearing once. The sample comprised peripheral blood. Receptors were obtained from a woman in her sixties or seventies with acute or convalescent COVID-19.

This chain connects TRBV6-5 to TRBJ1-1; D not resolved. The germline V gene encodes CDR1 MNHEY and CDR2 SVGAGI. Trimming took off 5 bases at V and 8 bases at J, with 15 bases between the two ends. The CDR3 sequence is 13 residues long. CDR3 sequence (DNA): TGTGCCAGCAGTCTAGAGGTGGGTGTGGAAGCTTTCTTT. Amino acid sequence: CASSLEVGVEAFF.

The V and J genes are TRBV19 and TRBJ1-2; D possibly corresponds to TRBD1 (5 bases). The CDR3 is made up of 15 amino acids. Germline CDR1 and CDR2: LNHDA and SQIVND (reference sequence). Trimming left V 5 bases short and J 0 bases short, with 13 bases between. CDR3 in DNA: TGTGCCAGTAGTCCATTGGCAGGGACTAACTATGGCTACACCTTC. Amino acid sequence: CASSPLAGTNYGYTF.

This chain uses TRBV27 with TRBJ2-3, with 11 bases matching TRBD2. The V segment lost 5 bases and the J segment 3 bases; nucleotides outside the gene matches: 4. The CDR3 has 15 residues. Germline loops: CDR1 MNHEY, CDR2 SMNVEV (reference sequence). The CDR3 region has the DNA TGTGCCAGCAGTCCCTGGACTAGCGGGACAGATACGCAGTATTTT. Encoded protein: CASSPWTSGTDTQYF.

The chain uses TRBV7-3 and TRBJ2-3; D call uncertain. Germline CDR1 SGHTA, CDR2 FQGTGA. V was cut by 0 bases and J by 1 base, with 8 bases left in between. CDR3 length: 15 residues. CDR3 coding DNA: TGTGCCAGCAGCTTAACGGCCGCACGCACAGATACGCAGTATTTT. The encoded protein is CASSLTAARTDTQYF.

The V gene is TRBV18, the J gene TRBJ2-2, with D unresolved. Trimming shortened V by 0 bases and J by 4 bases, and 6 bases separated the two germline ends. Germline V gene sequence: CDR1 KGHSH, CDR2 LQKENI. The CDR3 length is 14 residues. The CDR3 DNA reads TGTGCCAGCTCACCACCCTCGTCCACCGGGGAGCTGTTTTTT. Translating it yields CASSPPSSTGELFF.

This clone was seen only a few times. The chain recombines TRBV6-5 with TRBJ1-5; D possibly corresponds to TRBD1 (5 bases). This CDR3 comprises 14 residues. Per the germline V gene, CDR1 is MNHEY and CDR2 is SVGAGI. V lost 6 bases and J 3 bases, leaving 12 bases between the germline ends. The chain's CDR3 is CASRKGQTNQPQHF. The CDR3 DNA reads TGTGCCAGCAGGAAGGGGCAGACCAATCAGCCCCAGCATTTT.

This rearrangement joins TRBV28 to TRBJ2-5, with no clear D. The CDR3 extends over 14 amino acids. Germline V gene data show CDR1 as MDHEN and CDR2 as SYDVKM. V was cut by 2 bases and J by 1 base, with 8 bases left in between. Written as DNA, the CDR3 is TGTGCCAGCAGTTTACGTCAGTTCCAAGAGACCCAGTACTTC. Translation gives CASSLRQFQETQYF.

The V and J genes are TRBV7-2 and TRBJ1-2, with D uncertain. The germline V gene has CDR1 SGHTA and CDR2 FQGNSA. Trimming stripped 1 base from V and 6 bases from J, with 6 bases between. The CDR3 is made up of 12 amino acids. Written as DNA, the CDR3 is TGTGCCAGCAGCTTAGTCAGGAATGGCTACACCTTC. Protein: CASSLVRNGYTF.

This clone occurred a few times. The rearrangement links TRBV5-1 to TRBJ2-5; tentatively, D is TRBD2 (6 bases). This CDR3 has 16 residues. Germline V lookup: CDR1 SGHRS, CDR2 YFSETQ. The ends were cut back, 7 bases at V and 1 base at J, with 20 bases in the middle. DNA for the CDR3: TGCGCCAGCGCTCCGGGACTCCAAACCAGCCAAGAGACCCAGTACTTC. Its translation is CASAPGLQTSQETQYF.